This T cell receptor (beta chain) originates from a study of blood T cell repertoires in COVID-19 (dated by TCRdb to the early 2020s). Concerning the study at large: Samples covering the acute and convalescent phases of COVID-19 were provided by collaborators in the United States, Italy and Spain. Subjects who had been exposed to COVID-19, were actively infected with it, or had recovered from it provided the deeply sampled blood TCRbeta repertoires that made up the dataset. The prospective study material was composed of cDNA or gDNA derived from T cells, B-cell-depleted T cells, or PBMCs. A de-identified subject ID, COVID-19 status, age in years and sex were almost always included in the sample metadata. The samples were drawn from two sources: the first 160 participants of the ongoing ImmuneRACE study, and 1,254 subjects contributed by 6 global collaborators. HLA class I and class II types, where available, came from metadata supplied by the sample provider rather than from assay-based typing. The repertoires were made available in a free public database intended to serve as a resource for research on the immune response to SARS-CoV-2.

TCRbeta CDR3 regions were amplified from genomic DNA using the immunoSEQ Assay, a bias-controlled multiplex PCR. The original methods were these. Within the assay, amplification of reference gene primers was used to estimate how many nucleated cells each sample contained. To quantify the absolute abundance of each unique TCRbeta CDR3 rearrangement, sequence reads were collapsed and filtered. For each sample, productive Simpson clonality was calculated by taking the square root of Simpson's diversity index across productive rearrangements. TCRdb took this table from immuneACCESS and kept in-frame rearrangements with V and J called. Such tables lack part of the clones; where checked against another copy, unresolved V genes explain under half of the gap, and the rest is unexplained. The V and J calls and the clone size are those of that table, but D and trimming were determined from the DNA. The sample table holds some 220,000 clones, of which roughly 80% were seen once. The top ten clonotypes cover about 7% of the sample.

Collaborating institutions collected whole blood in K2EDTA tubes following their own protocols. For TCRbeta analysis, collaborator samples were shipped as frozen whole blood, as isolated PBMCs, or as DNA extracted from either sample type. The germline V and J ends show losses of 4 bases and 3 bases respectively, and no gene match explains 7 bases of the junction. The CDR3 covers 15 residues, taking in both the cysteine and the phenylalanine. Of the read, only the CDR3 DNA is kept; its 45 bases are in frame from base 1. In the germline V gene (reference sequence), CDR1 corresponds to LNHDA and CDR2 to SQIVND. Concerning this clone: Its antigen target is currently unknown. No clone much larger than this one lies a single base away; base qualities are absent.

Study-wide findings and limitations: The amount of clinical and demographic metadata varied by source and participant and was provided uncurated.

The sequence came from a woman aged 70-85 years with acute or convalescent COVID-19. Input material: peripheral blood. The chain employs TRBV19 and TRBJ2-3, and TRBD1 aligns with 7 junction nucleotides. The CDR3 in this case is CASSTDRVRTDTQYF. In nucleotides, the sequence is TGTGCCAGTAGTACCGACAGGGTGAGGACAGATACGCAGTATTTT. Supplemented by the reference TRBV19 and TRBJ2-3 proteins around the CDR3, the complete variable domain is DGGITQSPKYLFRKEGQNVTLSCEQNLNHDAMYWYRQDPGQGLRLIYYSQIVNDFQKGDIAEGYSVSREKKESFPLTVTSAQKNPTAFYLCASSTDRVRTDTQYFGPGTRLTVL.